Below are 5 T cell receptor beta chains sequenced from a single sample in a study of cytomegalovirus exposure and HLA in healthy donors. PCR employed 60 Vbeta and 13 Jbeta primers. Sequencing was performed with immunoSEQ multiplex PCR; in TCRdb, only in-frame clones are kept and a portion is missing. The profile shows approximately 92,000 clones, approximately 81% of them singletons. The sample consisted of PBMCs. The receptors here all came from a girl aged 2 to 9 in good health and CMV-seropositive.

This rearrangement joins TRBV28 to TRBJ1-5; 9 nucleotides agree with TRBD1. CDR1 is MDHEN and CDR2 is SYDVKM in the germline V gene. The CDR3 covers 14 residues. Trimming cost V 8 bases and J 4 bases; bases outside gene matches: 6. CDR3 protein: CASVGTGRNQPQHF. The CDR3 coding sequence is TGTGCCAGCGTAGGGACAGGGAGGAATCAGCCCCAGCATTTT.

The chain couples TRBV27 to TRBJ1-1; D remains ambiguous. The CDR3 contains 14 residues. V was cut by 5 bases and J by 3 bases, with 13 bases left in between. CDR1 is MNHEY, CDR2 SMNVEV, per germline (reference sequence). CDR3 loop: CASSNDIFYTEAFF. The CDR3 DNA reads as TGTGCCAGCAGTAACGACATTTTCTACACTGAAGCTTTCTTT.

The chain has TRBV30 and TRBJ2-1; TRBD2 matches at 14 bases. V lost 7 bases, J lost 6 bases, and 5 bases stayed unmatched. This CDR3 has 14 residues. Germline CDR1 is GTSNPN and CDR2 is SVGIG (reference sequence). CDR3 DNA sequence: TGTGCCTCCGGACTAGCGGGAGGACTCAATGAGCAGTTCTTC. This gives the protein CASGLAGGLNEQFF. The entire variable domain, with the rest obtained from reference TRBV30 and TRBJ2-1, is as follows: SQTIHQWPATLVQPVGSPLSLECTVEGTSNPNLYWYRQAAGRGLQLLFYSVGIGQISSEVPQNLSASRPQDRQFILSSKKLLLSDSGFYLCASGLAGGLNEQFFGPGTRLTVL.

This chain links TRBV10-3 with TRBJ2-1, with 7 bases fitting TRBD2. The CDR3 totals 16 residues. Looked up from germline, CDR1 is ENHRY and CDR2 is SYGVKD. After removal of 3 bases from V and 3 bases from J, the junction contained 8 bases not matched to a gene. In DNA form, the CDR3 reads TGTGCCATCAGTGAAGCGGGGAAAGGACACTACAATGAGCAGTTCTTC. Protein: CAISEAGKGHYNEQFF.

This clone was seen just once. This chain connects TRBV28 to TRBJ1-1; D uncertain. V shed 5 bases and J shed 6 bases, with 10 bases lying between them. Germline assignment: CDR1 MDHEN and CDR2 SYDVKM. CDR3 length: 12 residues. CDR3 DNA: TGTGCCAGCAGTCCTCGGGTTTCTGAAGCTTTCTTT. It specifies CASSPRVSEAFF.